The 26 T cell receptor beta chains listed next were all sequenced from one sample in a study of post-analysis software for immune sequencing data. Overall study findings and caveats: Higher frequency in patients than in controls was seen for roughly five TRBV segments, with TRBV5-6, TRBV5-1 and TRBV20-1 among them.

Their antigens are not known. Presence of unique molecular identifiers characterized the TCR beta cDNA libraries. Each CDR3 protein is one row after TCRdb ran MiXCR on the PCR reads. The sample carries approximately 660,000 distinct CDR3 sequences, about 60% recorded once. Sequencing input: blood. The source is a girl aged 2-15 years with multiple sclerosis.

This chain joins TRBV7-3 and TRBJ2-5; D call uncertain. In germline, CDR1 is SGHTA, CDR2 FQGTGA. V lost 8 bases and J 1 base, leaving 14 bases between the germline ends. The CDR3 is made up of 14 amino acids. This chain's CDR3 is CASLVWAVQETQYF. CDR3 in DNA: TGTGCCAGCTTGGTGTGGGCAGTCCAAGAGACCCAGTACTTC.

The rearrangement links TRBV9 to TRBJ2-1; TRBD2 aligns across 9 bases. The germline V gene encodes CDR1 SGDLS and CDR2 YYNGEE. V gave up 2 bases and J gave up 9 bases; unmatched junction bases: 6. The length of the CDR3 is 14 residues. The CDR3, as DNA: TGTGCCAGCAGCGTCGGTAGCGGGAGCACTGAGCAGTTCTTC. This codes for CASSVGSGSTEQFF. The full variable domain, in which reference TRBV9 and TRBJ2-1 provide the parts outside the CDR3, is DSGVTQTPKHLITATGQRVTLRCSPRSGDLSVYWYQQSLDQGLQFLIQYYNGEERAKGNILERFSAQQFPDLHSELNLSSLELGDSALYFCASSVGSGSTEQFFGPGTRLTVL.

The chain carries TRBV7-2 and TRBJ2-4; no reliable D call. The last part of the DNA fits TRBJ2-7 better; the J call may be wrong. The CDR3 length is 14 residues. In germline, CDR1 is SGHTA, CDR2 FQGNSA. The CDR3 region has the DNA TGTGCCAGCAGCTTAGTAGGGCTGGGGTTCGAGCAGTACTTC. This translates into CASSLVGLGFEQYF.

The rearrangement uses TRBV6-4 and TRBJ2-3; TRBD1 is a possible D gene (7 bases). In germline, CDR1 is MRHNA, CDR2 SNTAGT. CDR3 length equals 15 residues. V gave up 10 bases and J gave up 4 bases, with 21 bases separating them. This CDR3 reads CATRGVKTRADTQYF. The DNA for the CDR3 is TGTGCCACCAGGGGGGTAAAGACTAGAGCAGATACGCAGTATTTT.

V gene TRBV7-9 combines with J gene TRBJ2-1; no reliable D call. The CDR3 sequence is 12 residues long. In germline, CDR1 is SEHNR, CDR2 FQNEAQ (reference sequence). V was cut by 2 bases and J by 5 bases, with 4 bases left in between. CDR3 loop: CASSLMNNEQFF. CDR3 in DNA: TGTGCCAGCAGCTTAATGAACAATGAGCAGTTCTTC.

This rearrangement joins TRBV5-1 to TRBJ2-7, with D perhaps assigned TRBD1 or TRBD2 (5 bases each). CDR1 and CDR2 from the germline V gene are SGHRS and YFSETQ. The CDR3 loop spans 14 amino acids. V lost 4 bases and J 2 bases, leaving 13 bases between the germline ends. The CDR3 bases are TGCGCCAGCAGCGCCCCCCAGGGACCCTACGAGCAGTACTTC. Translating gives CASSAPQGPYEQYF.

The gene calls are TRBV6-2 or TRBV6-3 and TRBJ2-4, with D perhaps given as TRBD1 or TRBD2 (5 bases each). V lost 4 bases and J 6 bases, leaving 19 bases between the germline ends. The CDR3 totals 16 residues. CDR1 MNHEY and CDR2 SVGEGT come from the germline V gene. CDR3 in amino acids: CASSLFGMGLGNIQYF. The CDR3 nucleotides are TGTGCCAGCAGTTTATTCGGGATGGGGCTTGGAAACATTCAGTACTTC.

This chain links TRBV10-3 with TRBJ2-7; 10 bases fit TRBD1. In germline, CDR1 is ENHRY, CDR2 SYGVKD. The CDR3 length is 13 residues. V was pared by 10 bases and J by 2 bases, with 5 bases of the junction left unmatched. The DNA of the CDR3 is TGTGCCACAAGGGGGACAGGGGCCTACGAGCAGTACTTC. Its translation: CATRGTGAYEQYF.

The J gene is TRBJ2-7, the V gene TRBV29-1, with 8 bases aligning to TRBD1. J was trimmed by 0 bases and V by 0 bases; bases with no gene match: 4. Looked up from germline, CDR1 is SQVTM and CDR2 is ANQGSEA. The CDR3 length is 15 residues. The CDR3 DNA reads TGCAGCGTTGAAGATTGGGACAGGAGCTCCTACGAGCAGTACTTC. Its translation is CSVEDWDRSSYEQYF.

The DNA of the CDR3 is TGCAGCGTTGAAGAACTAGACGGACAATTGACTGAAGCTTTCTTT. This encodes CSVEELDGQLTEAFF. This chain uses TRBV29-1 with TRBJ1-1, with D possibly being TRBD1 (5 bases). The V gene's germline CDR1 is SQVTM and CDR2 ANQGSEA. Trimming pared 0 bases from V and 5 bases from J, leaving 16 bases between. CDR3 length: 15 residues.

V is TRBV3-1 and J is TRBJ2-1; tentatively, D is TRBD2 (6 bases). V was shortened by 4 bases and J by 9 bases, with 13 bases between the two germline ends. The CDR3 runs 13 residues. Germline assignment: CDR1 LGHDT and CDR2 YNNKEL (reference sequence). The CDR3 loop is CASSPQGGGEQFF. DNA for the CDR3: TGTGCCAGCAGCCCTCAGGGAGGCGGTGAGCAGTTCTTC.

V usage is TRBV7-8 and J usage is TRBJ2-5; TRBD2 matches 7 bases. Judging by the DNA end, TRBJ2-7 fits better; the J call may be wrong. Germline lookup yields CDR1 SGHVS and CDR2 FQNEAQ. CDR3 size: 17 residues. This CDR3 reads CASSLPPDGRLNYEQYF. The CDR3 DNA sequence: TGTGCCAGCAGCTTGCCCCCGGACGGGAGGTTGAATTACGAGCAGTACTTC.

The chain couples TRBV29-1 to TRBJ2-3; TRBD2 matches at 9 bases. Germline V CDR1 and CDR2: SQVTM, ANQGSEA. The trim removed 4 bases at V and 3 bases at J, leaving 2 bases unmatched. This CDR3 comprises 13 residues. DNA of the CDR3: TGCAGCGTTGCCAGCGGGGGGACAGATACGCAGTATTTT. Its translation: CSVASGGTDTQYF.

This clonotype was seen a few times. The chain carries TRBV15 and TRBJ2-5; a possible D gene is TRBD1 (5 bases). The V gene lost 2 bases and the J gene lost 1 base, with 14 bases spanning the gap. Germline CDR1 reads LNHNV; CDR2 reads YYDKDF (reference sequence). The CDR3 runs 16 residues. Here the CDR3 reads CATSRQGPLIQETQYF. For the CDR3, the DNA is TGTGCCACCAGCAGACAGGGTCCTCTAATCCAAGAGACCCAGTACTTC.

CDR3 DNA sequence: TGCGCCAGCAGCCTACAGGGTACGACAAATGAAAAACTGTTTTTT. Its translation is CASSLQGTTNEKLFF. The chain joins TRBV4-1 to TRBJ1-4; tentatively, D is TRBD1 (6 bases). The CDR3 contains 15 residues. V lost 4 bases, J lost 5 bases, and 14 bases lay in between. Germline assignment: CDR1 MGHRA and CDR2 YSYEKL.

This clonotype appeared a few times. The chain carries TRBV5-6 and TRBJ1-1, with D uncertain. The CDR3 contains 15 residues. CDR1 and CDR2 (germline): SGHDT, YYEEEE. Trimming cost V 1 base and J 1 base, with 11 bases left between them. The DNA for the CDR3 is TGTGCCAGCAGCTTGCGGAACCCAAGGAACACTGAAGCTTTCTTT. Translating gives CASSLRNPRNTEAFF.

The CDR3 protein is CASSEWADEQYF. For the CDR3, the DNA is TGTGCCAGCAGTGAATGGGCGGATGAGCAGTACTTC. The J gene is TRBJ2-7, the V gene TRBV2; unclear D gene. The CDR3 loop spans 12 amino acids. V shed 2 bases and J shed 7 bases, with 9 bases lying between them. Looked up from germline, CDR1 is SNHLY and CDR2 is FYNNEI. Full variable domain (remainder filled in from reference TRBV2 and TRBJ2-7): EPEVTQTPSHQVTQMGQEVILRCVPISNHLYFYWYRQILGQKVEFLVSFYNNEISEKSEIFDDQFSVERPDGSNFTLKIRSTKLEDSAMYFCASSEWADEQYFGPGTRLTVT.

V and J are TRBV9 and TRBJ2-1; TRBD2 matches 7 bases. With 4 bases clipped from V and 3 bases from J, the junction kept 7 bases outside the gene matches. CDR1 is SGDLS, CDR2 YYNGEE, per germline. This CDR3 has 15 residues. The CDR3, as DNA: TGTGCCAGCAGCCCCCAGCGGGACTTCTACAATGAGCAGTTCTTC. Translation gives CASSPQRDFYNEQFF. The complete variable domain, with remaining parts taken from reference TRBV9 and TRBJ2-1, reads DSGVTQTPKHLITATGQRVTLRCSPRSGDLSVYWYQQSLDQGLQFLIQYYNGEERAKGNILERFSAQQFPDLHSELNLSSLELGDSALYFCASSPQRDFYNEQFFGPGTRLTVL.

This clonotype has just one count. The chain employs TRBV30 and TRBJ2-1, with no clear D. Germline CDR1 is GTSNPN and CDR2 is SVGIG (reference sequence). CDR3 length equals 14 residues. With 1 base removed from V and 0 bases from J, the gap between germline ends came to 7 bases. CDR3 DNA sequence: TGTGCCTGGAGTGCGGAAAGCTCCTACAATGAGCAGTTCTTC. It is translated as CAWSAESSYNEQFF.

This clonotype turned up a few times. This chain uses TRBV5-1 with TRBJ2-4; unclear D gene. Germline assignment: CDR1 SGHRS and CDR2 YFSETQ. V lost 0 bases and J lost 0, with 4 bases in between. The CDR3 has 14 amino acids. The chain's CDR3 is CASSLDLAKNIQYF. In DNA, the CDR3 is TGCGCCAGCAGCTTGGACCTAGCCAAAAACATTCAGTACTTC.

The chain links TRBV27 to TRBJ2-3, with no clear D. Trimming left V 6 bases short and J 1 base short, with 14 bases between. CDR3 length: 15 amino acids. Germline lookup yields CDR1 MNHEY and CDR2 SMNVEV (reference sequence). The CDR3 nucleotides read TGTGCCAGCAGCTATTGGGCCATCGGCACAGATACGCAGTATTTT. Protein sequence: CASSYWAIGTDTQYF.

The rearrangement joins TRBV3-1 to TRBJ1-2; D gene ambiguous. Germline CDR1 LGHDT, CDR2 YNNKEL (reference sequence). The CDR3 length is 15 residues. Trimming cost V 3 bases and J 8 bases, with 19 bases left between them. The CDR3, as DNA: TGTGCCAGCAGCCACAGAGGGCGGGGATTGGACGGCTACACCTTC. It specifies CASSHRGRGLDGYTF.

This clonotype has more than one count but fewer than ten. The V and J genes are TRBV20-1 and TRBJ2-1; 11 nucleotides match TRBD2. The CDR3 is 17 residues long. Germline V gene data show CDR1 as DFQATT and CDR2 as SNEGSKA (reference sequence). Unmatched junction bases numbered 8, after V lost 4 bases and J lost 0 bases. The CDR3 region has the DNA TGCAGTGCTACAGCTAGCGGGGGGCCTGGCTCCTACAATGAGCAGTTCTTC. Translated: CSATASGGPGSYNEQFF.

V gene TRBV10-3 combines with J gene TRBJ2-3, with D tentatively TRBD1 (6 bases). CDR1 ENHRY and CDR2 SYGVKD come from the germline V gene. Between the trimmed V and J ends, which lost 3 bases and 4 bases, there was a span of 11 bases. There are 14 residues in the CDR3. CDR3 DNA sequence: TGTGCCATCAGTGAACGGACAGAAGCAGATACGCAGTATTTT. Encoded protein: CAISERTEADTQYF.

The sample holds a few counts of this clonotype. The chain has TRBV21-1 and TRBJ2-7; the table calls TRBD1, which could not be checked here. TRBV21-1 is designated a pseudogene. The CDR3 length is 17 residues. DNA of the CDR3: TGTGCCAGCAGCAAAAACGGAGGGGGTCAGGGTCCACCCGAGCAGTACTTC. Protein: CASSKNGGGQGPPEQYF.

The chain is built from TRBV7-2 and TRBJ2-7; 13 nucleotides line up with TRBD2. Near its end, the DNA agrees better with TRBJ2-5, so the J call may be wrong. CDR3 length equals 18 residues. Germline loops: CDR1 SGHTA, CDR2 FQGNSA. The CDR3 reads CASSLVRLAGGERETQYF. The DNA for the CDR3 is TGTGCCAGCAGCTTAGTGAGACTAGCGGGAGGAGAGAGAGAGACCCAGTACTTC.